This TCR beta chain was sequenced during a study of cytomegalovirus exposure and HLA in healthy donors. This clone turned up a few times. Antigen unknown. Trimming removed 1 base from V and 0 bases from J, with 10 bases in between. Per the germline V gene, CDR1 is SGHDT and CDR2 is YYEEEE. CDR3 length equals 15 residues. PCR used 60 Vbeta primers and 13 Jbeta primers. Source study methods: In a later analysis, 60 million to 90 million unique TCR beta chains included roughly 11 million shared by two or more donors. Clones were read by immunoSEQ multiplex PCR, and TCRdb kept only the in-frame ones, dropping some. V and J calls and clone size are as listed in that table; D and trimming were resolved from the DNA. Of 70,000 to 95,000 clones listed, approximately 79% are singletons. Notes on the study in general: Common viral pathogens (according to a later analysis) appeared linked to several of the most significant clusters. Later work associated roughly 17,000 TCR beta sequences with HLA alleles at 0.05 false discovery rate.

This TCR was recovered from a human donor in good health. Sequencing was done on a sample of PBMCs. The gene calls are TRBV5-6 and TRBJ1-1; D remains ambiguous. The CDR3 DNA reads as TGTGCCAGCAGCTTGCCCCTTCTTCTGAACACTGAAGCTTTCTTT. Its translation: CASSLPLLLNTEAFF.